These T cell receptor beta chains were read from a single sample in a study of control samples from healthy donors and cancer patients. Sequencing used immunoSEQ multiplex PCR; TCRdb keeps in-frame clones, though not all of them. This sample has approximately 170,000 clones; about 90% occur once, and the top ten carry 0.65% to 0.75%. Sequencing was performed on blood. These receptors originate from a woman in her 30s in good health. CDR3s include the opening cysteine and the closing phenylalanine or tryptophan. D genes are given only for firm matches. Expanded clones get a size class; other rows say once, few or many, or leave the size out.

once	TRBD1	TRBV5-1	TRBJ1-4	CASRGGSSEKLFF	TGCGCCAGCAGAGGGGGCTCGAGTGAAAAACTGTTTTTT
.	TRBD2	TRBV5-8	TRBJ2-1	CASSPGLAGLDEQFF	TGTGCCAGCAGCCCGGGACTAGCGGGACTGGATGAGCAGTTCTTC
.	TRBD1	TRBV5-6	TRBJ2-5	CASSFRGHETQYF	TGTGCCAGCAGCTTCAGGGGGCATGAGACCCAGTACTTC
.	.	TRBV15	TRBJ2-7	CATSIGGTLSYEQYF	TGTGCCACCAGCATAGGAGGCACCCTATCCTACGAGCAGTACTTC
once	TRBD2	TRBV6-2/TRBV6-3	TRBJ2-1	CASSPGGSYNEQFF	TGTGCCAGCAGCCCGGGGGGCTCCTACAATGAGCAGTTCTTC
.	.	TRBV5-1	TRBJ1-1	CASSLGGVGTEAFF	TGCGCCAGCAGCTTGGGTGGGGTCGGCACTGAAGCTTTCTTT
.	.	TRBV5-6	TRBJ1-1	CASSSETIMNTEAFF	TGTGCCAGCAGCTCGGAGACAATTATGAACACTGAAGCTTTCTTT
once	TRBD1	TRBV2	TRBJ1-4	CASSEGTVFATNEKLFF	TGTGCCAGCTCTGAGGGGACAGTCTTTGCAACTAATGAAAAACTGTTTTTT
.	.	TRBV10-2	TRBJ1-5	CASSDYKVEGPQHF	TGCGCCAGCAGTGACTACAAGGTGGAGGGGCCCCAGCATTTT
.	.	TRBV19	TRBJ2-1	CASSMTSSYNEQFF	TGTGCCAGTAGTATGACAAGCTCCTACAATGAGCAGTTCTTC
.	.	TRBV7-9	TRBJ2-3	CASATDTQYF	TGTGCCAGCGCGACAGATACGCAGTATTTT
.	.	TRBV6-4	TRBJ1-6	CASSDGSNSPLHF	TGTGCCAGCAGTGACGGTAGCAATTCACCCCTCCACTTT
few	TRBD1	TRBV4-2	TRBJ1-1	CASSQGSGTGYTEAFF	TGTGCCAGCAGCCAAGGATCGGGGACAGGGTACACTGAAGCTTTCTTT
.	TRBD1	TRBV5-5	TRBJ1-5	CASSLGTGLGNQPQHF	TGTGCCAGCAGCTTGGGGACAGGGTTGGGCAATCAGCCCCAGCATTTT
.	TRBD2	TRBV29-1	TRBJ2-7	CSAEGLADSYEQYF	TGCAGCGCCGAGGGGCTAGCGGACTCCTACGAGCAGTACTTC
.	TRBD2	TRBV2	TRBJ2-7	CASTGGTYEQYF	TGTGCCAGCACGGGGGGAACCTACGAGCAGTACTTC
.	TRBD1	TRBV19	TRBJ2-7	CATSRDRVHEQYF	TGTGCCACGAGTCGGGACAGGGTACACGAGCAGTACTTC